The T cell receptor (beta chain) described here comes from a study of blood T cell repertoires in COVID-19. Trimming left V 5 bases short and J 0 bases short, with 10 bases between. This CDR3 comprises 15 residues. The germline V gene has CDR1 SGHAT and CDR2 FQNNGV. Clones were read by immunoSEQ multiplex PCR, and TCRdb kept only the in-frame ones, dropping some. The table lists a few hundred thousand clones, more than 85% of them singletons, with under 3% in the top ten. Participant ages covered roughly 18 to 89 years across 25 or so US areas. Recovery meant two consecutive negative NP/OP PCR tests, professional clearance, or resolved symptoms.

The source is a woman in her thirties who had recovered from COVID-19. Material: PBMCs or T cells enriched from blood (not recorded which). The chain combines TRBV11-2 with TRBJ1-4; no reliable D call. CDR3 sequence (DNA): TGTGCCAGCAGCGTGTTAACAGCAACTAATGAAAAACTGTTTTTT. Translated, it gives CASSVLTATNEKLFF.